What follows is one TCR beta chain and its context. The entry originates in a study of shared clonotypes between healthy human individuals. Genomic DNA per cell subset filled all wells of several immunoSEQ plates. Measured with immunoSEQ multiplex PCR; TCRdb has only the in-frame clones, and not every one. The sample shows 1,500,000 or so clones, more than 95% of them seen only once. Sequenced: naive CD4+ T cells sorted from blood. Subset given: CD45RA+ positively selected. This receptor was taken from a man aged 25 to 40 in good health.

The CDR3 sequence: CASSPATGKVAKNIQYF. The CDR3 nucleotides are TGTGCCAGCTCACCCGCTACAGGGAAAGTAGCCAAAAACATTCAGTACTTC. The gene calls are TRBV18 and TRBJ2-4; a weak D match, TRBD1 (6 bases). The ends were cut back, 3 bases at V and 0 bases at J, with 15 bases in the middle. CDR1 is KGHSH and CDR2 is LQKENI in the germline V gene. CDR3 length: 17 residues.